This T cell receptor (beta chain) was recovered during a study of blood T cell repertoires in COVID-19. Study overall: From T cells, B-cell-depleted T cells, or PBMCs came the material, which was cDNA or gDNA.

Individuals drawn from approximately 26 US areas were roughly 18 to 95 years old. Data came from immunoSEQ multiplex PCR; TCRdb stores just in-frame clones and leaves some out. The table includes about 240,000 clones, roughly 87% detected once. Germline CDR1 is ENHRY and CDR2 is SYGVKD. V lost 0 bases and J 5 bases, leaving 20 bases between the germline ends. The CDR3 loop spans 17 amino acids. Sequencing was carried out using PBMCs or T cells enriched from blood (not recorded which). The source is a woman between 25 and 40 years old with acute COVID-19. V is TRBV10-3 and J is TRBJ2-7; tentative D call: TRBD1 (8 bases). The CDR3 loop is CAISESGQGGTGDEQYF. The CDR3 nucleotides are TGTGCCATCAGTGAGTCGGGCCAGGGGGGGACAGGAGACGAGCAGTACTTC.